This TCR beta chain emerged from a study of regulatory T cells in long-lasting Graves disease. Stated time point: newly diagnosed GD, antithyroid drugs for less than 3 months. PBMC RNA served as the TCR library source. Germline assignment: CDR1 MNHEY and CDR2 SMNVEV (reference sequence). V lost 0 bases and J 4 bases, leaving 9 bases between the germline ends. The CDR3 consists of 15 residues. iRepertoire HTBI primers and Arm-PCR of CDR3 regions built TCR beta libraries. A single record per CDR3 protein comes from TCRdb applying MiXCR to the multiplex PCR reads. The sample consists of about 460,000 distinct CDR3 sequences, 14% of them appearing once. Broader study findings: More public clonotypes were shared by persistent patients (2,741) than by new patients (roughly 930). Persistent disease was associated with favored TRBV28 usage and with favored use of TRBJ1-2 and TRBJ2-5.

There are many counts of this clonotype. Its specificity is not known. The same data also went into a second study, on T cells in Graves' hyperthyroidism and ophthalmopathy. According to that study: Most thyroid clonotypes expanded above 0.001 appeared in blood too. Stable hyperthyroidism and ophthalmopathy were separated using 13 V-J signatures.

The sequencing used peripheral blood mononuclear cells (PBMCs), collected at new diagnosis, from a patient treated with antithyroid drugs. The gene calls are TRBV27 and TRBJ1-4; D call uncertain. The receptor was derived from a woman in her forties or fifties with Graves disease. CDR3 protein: CASSLSVQRNEKLFF. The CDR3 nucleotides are TGTGCCAGCAGTTTATCGGTTCAGCGTAATGAAAAACTGTTTTTT.